The T cell receptor beta chain described here comes from a study of blood T cell repertoires in COVID-19. Repertoires were generated with immunoSEQ multiplex PCR, while TCRdb's copy carries only in-frame clones and drops some. Altogether 100,000 or so clones are present, 70% to 90% being singletons, with the ten largest covering roughly 12%. The CDR3 loop spans 15 amino acids. This clonotype was obtained from a woman in her 70s with active or convalescent COVID-19. The sample taken for sequencing was peripheral blood. This rearrangement joins TRBV12-2 to TRBJ1-1; TRBD1 was called by the table and not checked on the DNA. TRBV12-2 is a known pseudogene. CDR3 protein: CASRTENRVSSEAFF. The CDR3 DNA reads TGTGCAAGTCGCACCGAAAACAGGGTTAGCTCTGAAGCTTTCTTT.